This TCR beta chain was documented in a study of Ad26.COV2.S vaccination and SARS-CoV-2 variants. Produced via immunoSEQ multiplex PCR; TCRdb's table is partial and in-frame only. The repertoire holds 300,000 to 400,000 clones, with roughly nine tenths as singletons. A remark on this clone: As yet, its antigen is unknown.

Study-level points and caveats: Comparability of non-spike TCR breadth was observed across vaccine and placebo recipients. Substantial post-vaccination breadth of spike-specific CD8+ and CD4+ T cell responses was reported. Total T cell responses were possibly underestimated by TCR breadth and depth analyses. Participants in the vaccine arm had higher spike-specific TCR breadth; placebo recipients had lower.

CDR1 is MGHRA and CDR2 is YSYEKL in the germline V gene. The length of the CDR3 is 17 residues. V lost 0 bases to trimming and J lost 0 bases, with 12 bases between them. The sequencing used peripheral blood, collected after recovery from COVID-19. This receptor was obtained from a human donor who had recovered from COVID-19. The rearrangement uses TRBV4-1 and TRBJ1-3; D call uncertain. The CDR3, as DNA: TGCGCCAGCAGCCAAGATTTAGGGCTTAGCTCTGGAAACACCATATATTTT. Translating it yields CASSQDLGLSSGNTIYF.